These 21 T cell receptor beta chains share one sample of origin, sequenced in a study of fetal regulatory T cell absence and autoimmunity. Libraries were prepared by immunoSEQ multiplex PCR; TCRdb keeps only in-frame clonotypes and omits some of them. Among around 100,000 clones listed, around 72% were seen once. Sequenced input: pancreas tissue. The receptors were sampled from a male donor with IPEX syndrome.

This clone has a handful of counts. The DNA of the CDR3 is TGTGCCAGCAGTTTAGGACAGAACTATGGCTACACCTTC. Amino acids: CASSLGQNYGYTF. This sequence joins TRBV27 and TRBJ1-2; D perhaps matches TRBD1 (6 bases). The CDR3 is made up of 13 amino acids. Germline V lookup: CDR1 MNHEY, CDR2 SMNVEV (reference sequence). V was clipped by 2 bases and J by 2 bases, with 6 bases between them.

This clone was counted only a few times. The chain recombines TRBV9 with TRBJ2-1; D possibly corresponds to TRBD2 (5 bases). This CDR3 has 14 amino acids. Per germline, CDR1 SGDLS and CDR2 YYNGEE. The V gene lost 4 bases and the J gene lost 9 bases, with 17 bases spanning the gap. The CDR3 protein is CASSPEWELSEQFF. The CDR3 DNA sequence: TGTGCCAGCAGCCCCGAATGGGAGCTTAGTGAGCAGTTCTTC. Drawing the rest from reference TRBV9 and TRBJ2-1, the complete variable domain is DSGVTQTPKHLITATGQRVTLRCSPRSGDLSVYWYQQSLDQGLQFLIQYYNGEERAKGNILERFSAQQFPDLHSELNLSSLELGDSALYFCASSPEWELSEQFFGPGTRLTVL.

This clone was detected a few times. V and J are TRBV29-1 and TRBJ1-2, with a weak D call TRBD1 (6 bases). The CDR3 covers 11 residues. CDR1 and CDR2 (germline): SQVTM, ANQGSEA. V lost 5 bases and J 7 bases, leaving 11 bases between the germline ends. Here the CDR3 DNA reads TGCAGCGTTCCAAAGGGGGGTGGCTACACCTTC. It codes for CSVPKGGGYTF.

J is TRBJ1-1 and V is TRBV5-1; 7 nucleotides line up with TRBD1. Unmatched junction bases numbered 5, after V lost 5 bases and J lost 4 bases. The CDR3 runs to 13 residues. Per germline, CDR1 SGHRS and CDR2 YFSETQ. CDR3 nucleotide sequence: TGCGCCAGCAGTGGGGCAGGGGGCACTGAAGCTTTCTTT. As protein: CASSGAGGTEAFF.

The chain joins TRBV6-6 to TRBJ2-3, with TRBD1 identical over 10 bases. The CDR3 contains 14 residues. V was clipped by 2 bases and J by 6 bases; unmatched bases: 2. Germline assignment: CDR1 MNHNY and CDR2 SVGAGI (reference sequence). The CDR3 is CASSYGTGVDTQYF. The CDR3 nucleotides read TGTGCCAGCAGTTACGGGACAGGGGTGGATACGCAGTATTTT.

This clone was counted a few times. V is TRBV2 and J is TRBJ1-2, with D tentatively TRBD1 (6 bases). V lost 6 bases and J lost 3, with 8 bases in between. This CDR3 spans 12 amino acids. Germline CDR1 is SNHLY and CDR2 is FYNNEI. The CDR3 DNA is TGTGCCAGCAGGAGACAGGACTATGGCTACACCTTC. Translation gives CASRRQDYGYTF.

The DNA of the CDR3 is TGCGCCAGCAGCTTAGCGCTAGCGGGAAATTACGAGCAGTACTTC. Amino acid sequence: CASSLALAGNYEQYF. The J gene is TRBJ2-7, the V gene TRBV5-1; 9 bases are shared with TRBD2. Germline V gives CDR1 SGHRS, CDR2 YFSETQ. V gave up 2 bases and J gave up 4 bases; unmatched junction bases: 7. CDR3 size: 15 residues.

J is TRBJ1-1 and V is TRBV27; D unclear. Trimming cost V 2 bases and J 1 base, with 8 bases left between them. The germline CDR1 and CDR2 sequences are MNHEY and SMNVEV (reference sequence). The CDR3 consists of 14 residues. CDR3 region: CASSLVMGNTEAFF. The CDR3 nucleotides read TGTGCCAGCAGTTTAGTTATGGGGAACACTGAAGCTTTCTTT.

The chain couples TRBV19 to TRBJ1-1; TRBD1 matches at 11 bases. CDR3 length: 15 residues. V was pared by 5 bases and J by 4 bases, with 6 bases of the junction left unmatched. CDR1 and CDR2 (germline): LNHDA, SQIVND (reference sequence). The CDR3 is CASSPRGTGGTEAFF. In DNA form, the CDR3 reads TGTGCCAGTAGTCCCCGTGGGACAGGGGGCACTGAAGCTTTCTTT.

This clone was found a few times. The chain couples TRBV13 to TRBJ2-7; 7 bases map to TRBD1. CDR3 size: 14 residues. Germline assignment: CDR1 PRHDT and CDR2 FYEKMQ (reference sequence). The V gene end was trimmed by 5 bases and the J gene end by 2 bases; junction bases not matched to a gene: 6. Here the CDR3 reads CASSPPGQAYEQYF. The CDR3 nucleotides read TGTGCCAGCAGCCCCCCAGGACAGGCCTACGAGCAGTACTTC. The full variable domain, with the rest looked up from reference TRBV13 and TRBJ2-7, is AAGVIQSPRHLIKEKRETATLKCYPIPRHDTVYWYQQGPGQDPQFLISFYEKMQSDKGSIPDRFSAQQFSDYHSELNMSSLELGDSALYFCASSPPGQAYEQYFGPGTRLTVT.

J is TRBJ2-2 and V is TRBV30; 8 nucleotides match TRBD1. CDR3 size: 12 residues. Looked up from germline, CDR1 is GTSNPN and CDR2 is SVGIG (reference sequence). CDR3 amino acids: CAFTGGPGELFF. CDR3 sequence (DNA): TGTGCTTTTACAGGGGGTCCCGGGGAGCTGTTTTTT.

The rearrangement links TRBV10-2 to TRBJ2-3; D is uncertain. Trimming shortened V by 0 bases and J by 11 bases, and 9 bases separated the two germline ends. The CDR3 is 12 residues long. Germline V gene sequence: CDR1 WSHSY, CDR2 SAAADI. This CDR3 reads CASSESALGQYF. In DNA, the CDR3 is TGCGCCAGCAGTGAGTCGGCGCTGGGGCAGTATTTT.

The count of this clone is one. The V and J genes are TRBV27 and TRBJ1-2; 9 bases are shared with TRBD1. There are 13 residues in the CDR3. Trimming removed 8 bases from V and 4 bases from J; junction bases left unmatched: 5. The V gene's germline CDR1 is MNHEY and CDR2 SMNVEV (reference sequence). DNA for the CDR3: TGTGCCAGCTCACAGGGGGCGCTCTATGGCTACACCTTC. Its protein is CASSQGALYGYTF.

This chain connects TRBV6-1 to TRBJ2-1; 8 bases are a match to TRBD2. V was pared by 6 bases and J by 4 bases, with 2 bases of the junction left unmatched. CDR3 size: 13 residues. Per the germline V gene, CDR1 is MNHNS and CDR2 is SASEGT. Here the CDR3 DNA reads TGTGCCAGCAGACTAGCGGAATACAATGAGCAGTTCTTC. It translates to CASRLAEYNEQFF.

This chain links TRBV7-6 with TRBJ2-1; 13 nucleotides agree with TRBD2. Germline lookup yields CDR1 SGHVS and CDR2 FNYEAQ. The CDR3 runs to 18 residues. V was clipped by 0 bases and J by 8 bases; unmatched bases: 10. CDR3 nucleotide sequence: TGTGCCAGCAGCTTAGCGCTCACTAGCGGGAGGGAGGGCGATGAGCAGTTCTTC. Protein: CASSLALTSGREGDEQFF.

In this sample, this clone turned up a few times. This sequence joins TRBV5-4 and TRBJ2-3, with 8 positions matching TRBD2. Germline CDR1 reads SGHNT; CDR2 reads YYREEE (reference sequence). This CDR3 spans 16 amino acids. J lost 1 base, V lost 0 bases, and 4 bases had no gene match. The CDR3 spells CASSLVSREGTDTQYF. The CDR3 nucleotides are TGTGCCAGCAGCTTGGTCTCGCGGGAGGGCACAGATACGCAGTATTTT. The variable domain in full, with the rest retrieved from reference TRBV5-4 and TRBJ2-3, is ETGVTQSPTHLIKTRGQQVTLRCSSQSGHNTVSWYQQALGQGPQFIFQYYREEENGRGNFPPRFSGLQFPNYSSELNVNALELDDSALYLCASSLVSREGTDTQYFGPGTRLTVL.

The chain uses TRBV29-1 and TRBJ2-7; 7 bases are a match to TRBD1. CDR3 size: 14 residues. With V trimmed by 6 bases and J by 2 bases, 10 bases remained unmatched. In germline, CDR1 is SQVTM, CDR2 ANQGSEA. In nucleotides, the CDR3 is TGCAGCGTGGCCGGGCGACAGGGTGCCTACGAGCAGTACTTC. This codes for CSVAGRQGAYEQYF.

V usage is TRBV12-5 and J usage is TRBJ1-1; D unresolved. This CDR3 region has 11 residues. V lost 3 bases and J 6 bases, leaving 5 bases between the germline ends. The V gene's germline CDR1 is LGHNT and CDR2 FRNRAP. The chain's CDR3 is CASGFGAEAFF. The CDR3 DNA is TGTGCTAGTGGTTTTGGGGCTGAAGCTTTCTTT.

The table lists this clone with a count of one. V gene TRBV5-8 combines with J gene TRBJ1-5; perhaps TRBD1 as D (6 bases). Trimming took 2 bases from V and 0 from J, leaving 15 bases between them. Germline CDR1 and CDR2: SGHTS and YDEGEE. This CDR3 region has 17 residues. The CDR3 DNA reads TGTGCCAGCAGCTTCACCTTGGACAGCTATAGCAATCAGCCCCAGCATTTT. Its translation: CASSFTLDSYSNQPQHF. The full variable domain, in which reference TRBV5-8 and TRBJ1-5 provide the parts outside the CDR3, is EAGVTQSPTHLIKTRGQQATLRCSPISGHTSVYWYQQALGLGLQFLLWYDEGEERNRGNFPPRFSGRQFPNYSSELNVNALELEDSALYLCASSFTLDSYSNQPQHFGDGTRLSIL.

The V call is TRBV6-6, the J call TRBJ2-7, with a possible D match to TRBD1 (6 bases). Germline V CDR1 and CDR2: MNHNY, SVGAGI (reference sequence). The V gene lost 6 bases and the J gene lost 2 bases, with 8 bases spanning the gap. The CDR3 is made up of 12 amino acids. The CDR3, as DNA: TGTGCCAGCAGCCGGGACACCTACGAGCAGTACTTC. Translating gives CASSRDTYEQYF.

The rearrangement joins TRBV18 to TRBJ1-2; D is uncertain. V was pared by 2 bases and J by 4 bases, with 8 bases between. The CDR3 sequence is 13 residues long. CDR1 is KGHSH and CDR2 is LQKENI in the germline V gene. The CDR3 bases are TGTGCCAGCTCACCAGGGCAGTCCTATGGCTACACCTTC. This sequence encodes CASSPGQSYGYTF.